These 32 T cell receptor beta chains were all obtained from the same sample, sequenced in a study of T cell repertoires in cytomegalovirus infection. Using its own MiXCR run on the reads, TCRdb lists one record per CDR3 protein. The sample has 84,000 or so distinct CDR3 sequences; more than 40% are singletons. Antigens of these TCRs are unknown. The sample here was CD8+ T cells from cultured PBMCs, taken from culture after CMV antigen stimulation. These receptors all come from a human donor in good health (CMV status not recorded). Some clones in this sample may be carry-over from other donors' samples.

This clonotype showed up just a few times. The chain has TRBV4-1 and TRBJ2-1; D is ambiguous. CDR1 and CDR2 (germline): MGHRA, YSYEKL. V lost 4 bases and J 2 bases, leaving 9 bases between the germline ends. This CDR3 spans 14 amino acids. The CDR3 sequence is CASSPNRPYNEQFF. The CDR3 bases are TGCGCCAGCAGCCCCAATCGTCCCTACAATGAGCAGTTCTTC.

The chain links TRBV7-6 to TRBJ1-1, with D unclear. Germline V lookup: CDR1 SGHVS, CDR2 FNYEAQ. The CDR3 consists of 13 residues. Trimming removed 1 base from V and 3 bases from J, with 6 bases in between. CDR3 amino acids: CASSLGPYTEAFF. CDR3 nucleotide sequence: TGTGCCAGCAGCTTAGGACCATACACTGAAGCTTTCTTT.

The table lists this clonotype with a few counts. V is TRBV4-1 and J is TRBJ2-2, with a possible D match to TRBD1 (5 bases). V dropped 0 bases and J dropped 6 bases, with 8 bases sitting between them. The CDR3 extends over 14 amino acids. Germline V gives CDR1 MGHRA, CDR2 YSYEKL. The CDR3 DNA is TGCGCCAGCAGCCAAGATAAAGGGGCCGGGGAGCTGTTTTTT. This codes for CASSQDKGAGELFF.

As concerns this clonotype: A junction end diverges from the germline sequence, so it may reflect a read error. The chain combines TRBV4-1 with TRBJ2-1; D perhaps matches TRBD2 (5 bases). The CDR3 sequence is 15 residues long. The germline V gene has CDR1 MGHRA and CDR2 YSYEKL. The CDR3 nucleotides are TGTGCCAGCAGCCAAGGAAACGGGATGGACAATGAGCAGTTCTTC. Translating it yields CASSQGNGMDNEQFF.

The genes are TRBV7-8 and TRBJ1-1; no definite D call. CDR3 length: 14 amino acids. The germline V gene encodes CDR1 SGHVS and CDR2 FQNEAQ. Deletions cut 0 bases from V and 2 bases from J, with 7 bases between. CDR3 protein: CASSLAEGNTEAFF. The CDR3 DNA follows: TGTGCCAGCAGCTTAGCAGAGGGTAACACTGAAGCTTTCTTT. Supplemented by reference TRBV7-8 and TRBJ1-1, the full variable domain reads GAGVSQSPRYKVAKRGQDVALRCDPISGHVSLFWYQQALGQGPEFLTYFQNEAQLDKSGLPSDRFFAERPEGSVSTLKIQRTQQEDSAVYLCASSLAEGNTEAFFGQGTRLTVV.

V is TRBV2 and J is TRBJ1-1; unclear D gene. V shed 8 bases and J shed 5 bases, with 12 bases lying between them. CDR1 SNHLY and CDR2 FYNNEI come from the germline V gene. This CDR3 is built from 12 residues. The CDR3 nucleotides read TGTGCCAGCCACCTCGGACTAACTGAAGCTTTCTTT. The encoded protein is CASHLGLTEAFF.

This clonotype turned up a few times. The V and J genes are TRBV7-3 and TRBJ2-1, with D maybe TRBD1 (5 bases). V lost 5 bases to trimming and J lost 7 bases, with 18 bases between them. The germline gives CDR1 SGHTA, CDR2 FQGTGA. The length of the CDR3 is 15 residues. The chain's CDR3 is CASSPSQGSRNEQFF. In DNA form, the CDR3 reads TGTGCCAGCAGCCCCTCCCAGGGTAGCCGAAATGAGCAGTTCTTC.

This clonotype showed up just a few times. The rearrangement uses TRBV12-3 or TRBV12-4 and TRBJ2-1, with 8 bases matching TRBD2. Unmatched junction bases numbered 10, after V lost 5 bases and J lost 4 bases. The length of the CDR3 is 16 residues. The CDR3 DNA reads as TGTGCCAGCAGTGTCGGGGGGGGCGCTTCTTACAATGAGCAGTTCTTC. The encoded protein is CASSVGGGASYNEQFF.

The chain recombines TRBV7-9 with TRBJ1-1; D perhaps matches TRBD1 (6 bases). With 3 bases removed from V and 2 bases from J, the gap between germline ends came to 13 bases. CDR3 length equals 15 residues. Germline values: CDR1 SEHNR, CDR2 FQNEAQ (reference sequence). The CDR3 DNA reads as TGTGCCAGCAGCTTTACGATGACAGGCAACACTGAAGCTTTCTTT. This encodes CASSFTMTGNTEAFF.

V gene TRBV7-4 combines with J gene TRBJ1-5; TRBD1 matches 8 bases. V lost 5 bases and J lost 5; bases outside the gene matches: 11. The CDR3 runs 16 residues. Germline V gene lookup returns CDR1 SGHVT and CDR2 SQSDAQ. CDR3 DNA: TGTGCCAGCAGCACAGACAGGGGAATCGGTCATCAGCCCCAGCATTTT. Translating gives CASSTDRGIGHQPQHF. The full variable domain, its missing parts supplied by reference TRBV7-4 and TRBJ1-5, is GAGVSQSPRYKVAKRGRDVALRCDSISGHVTLYWYRQTLGQGSEVLTYSQSDAQRDKSGRPSGRFSAERPERSVSTLKIQRTEQGDSAVYLCASSTDRGIGHQPQHFGDGTRLSIL.

The V and J genes are TRBV7-6 and TRBJ2-3, with TRBD2 matching 7 bases. Germline loops: CDR1 SGHVS, CDR2 FNYEAQ. Trimming at V came to 2 bases and at J to 1 base, leaving 6 bases not matched to a gene. The CDR3 is 16 amino acids. CDR3 coding DNA: TGTGCCAGCAGCTTAACGGGGAGGGGCGGCACAGATACGCAGTATTTT. Protein product: CASSLTGRGGTDTQYF.

The chain has TRBV11-2 and TRBJ2-2; D unclear. Trimming cost V 2 bases and J 6 bases, with 13 bases left between them. The V gene's germline CDR1 is SGHAT and CDR2 FQNNGV. CDR3 length equals 15 residues. The CDR3 reads CASSLRPGSAGELFF. In DNA, the CDR3 is TGTGCCAGCAGCTTACGCCCAGGAAGTGCCGGGGAGCTGTTTTTT.

The V gene is TRBV7-2, the J gene TRBJ2-3; 9 bases align to TRBD2. The CDR3 loop spans 17 amino acids. The ends lost 2 bases at V and 2 bases at J; junction bases unmatched: 8. Germline CDR1 reads SGHTA; CDR2 reads FQGNSA. The CDR3 is CASSLRFSGSNTDTQYF. CDR3 sequence (DNA): TGTGCCAGCAGCTTAAGGTTTAGCGGGAGCAACACAGATACGCAGTATTTT.

This clonotype appeared a few times. The chain carries TRBV6-6 and TRBJ1-5; a weak D match, TRBD1 (5 bases). This CDR3 has 17 amino acids. V was trimmed by 2 bases and J by 0 bases, leaving 14 bases between them. Germline loops: CDR1 MNHNY, CDR2 SVGAGI (reference sequence). CDR3 in amino acids: CASSYTGPLYSNQPQHF. The CDR3 DNA follows: TGTGCCAGCAGTTACACGGGACCGCTCTATAGCAATCAGCCCCAGCATTTT.

The V and J genes are TRBV11-2 and TRBJ2-3, with 14 bases matching TRBD2. The CDR3 is made up of 18 amino acids. CDR1 is SGHAT, CDR2 FQNNGV, per germline. V was clipped by 3 bases and J by 2 bases; unmatched bases: 7. The CDR3 coding sequence is TGTGCCAGCAGCTTGTCGTGGGGACTAGCGGGAGACACAGATACGCAGTATTTT. Translating it yields CASSLSWGLAGDTDTQYF.

CDR3 sequence: CASSEYRQGDYEQYF. For the CDR3, the DNA is TGTGCCAGCAGTGAATATAGACAGGGGGACTACGAGCAGTACTTC. The chain joins TRBV25-1 to TRBJ2-7; 9 nucleotides agree with TRBD1. V was clipped by 0 bases and J by 3 bases; unmatched bases: 3. CDR1 and CDR2 from the germline V gene are MGHDK and SYGVNS. The CDR3 length is 15 residues.

The chain employs TRBV9 and TRBJ1-1; D remains ambiguous. Trimming removed 3 bases from V and 2 bases from J, with 14 bases in between. The CDR3 has 15 amino acids. Germline CDR1 is SGDLS and CDR2 is YYNGEE. CDR3 DNA sequence: TGTGCCAGCAGCGGAATAGAGAGACCAAACACTGAAGCTTTCTTT. Translating gives CASSGIERPNTEAFF.

The chain joins TRBV15 to TRBJ2-1; weak D call: TRBD2 (5 bases). This CDR3 has 17 amino acids. V lost 2 bases and J lost 8, with 22 bases in between. Per the germline V gene, CDR1 is LNHNV and CDR2 is YYDKDF (reference sequence). CDR3 sequence reads: CATSRFPGKGSSDEQFF. CDR3 nucleotide sequence: TGTGCCACCAGCAGATTTCCCGGGAAGGGTAGTTCCGATGAGCAGTTCTTC.

The chain uses TRBV27 and TRBJ2-1, with D uncertain. Germline assignment: CDR1 MNHEY and CDR2 SMNVEV (reference sequence). The CDR3 runs 16 residues. V lost 3 bases and J lost 0, with 12 bases in between. CDR3 protein: CASSLAQPSSYNEQFF. In DNA, the CDR3 is TGTGCCAGCAGTTTGGCGCAGCCAAGCTCCTACAATGAGCAGTTCTTC.

In its sample, this clonotype was seen a few times. The chain couples TRBV28 to TRBJ1-5; D is ambiguous. Trimming stripped 6 bases from V and 5 bases from J, with 8 bases between. The germline CDR1 and CDR2 sequences are MDHEN and SYDVKM. The CDR3 contains 12 residues. CDR3 DNA: TGTGCCAGCAGGGTCAGTGATCAGCCCCAGCATTTT. It translates to CASRVSDQPQHF.

The chain combines TRBV28 with TRBJ2-7; TRBD1 agrees at 9 bases. Trimming at V came to 5 bases and at J to 7 bases, leaving 18 bases not matched to a gene. Germline loops: CDR1 MDHEN, CDR2 SYDVKM. The CDR3 spans 17 residues. This chain's CDR3 is CASSPLDRGAQTGEQYF. The DNA of the CDR3 is TGTGCCAGCAGTCCCCTGGACAGGGGTGCACAAACGGGGGAGCAGTACTTC. Complete variable domain (other parts from reference TRBV28 and TRBJ2-7): DVKVTQSSRYLVKRTGEKVFLECVQDMDHENMFWYRQDPGLGLRLIYFSYDVKMKEKGDIPEGYSVSREKKERFSLILESASTNQTSMYLCASSPLDRGAQTGEQYFGPGTRLTVT.

The V call is TRBV24-1, the J call TRBJ2-2; perhaps TRBD1 as D (5 bases). V lost 5 bases and J lost 1, with 7 bases in between. Germline assignment: CDR1 KGHDR and CDR2 SFDVKD. CDR3 size: 14 residues. CDR3 nucleotide sequence: TGTGCCACCAGTGCCGGACAGAACACCGGGGAGCTGTTTTTT. This gives the protein CATSAGQNTGELFF.

The V call is TRBV10-3, the J call TRBJ1-3, with no clear D. The CDR3 spans 15 residues. V was clipped by 8 bases and J by 0 bases, with 14 bases between them. CDR1 and CDR2 from the germline V gene are ENHRY and SYGVKD. The CDR3 coding sequence is TGTGCCATCCAAGTGTACTCGAGCTCTGGAAACACCATATATTTT. As protein: CAIQVYSSSGNTIYF.

The V and J genes are TRBV28 and TRBJ2-7, with D maybe TRBD1 (5 bases). This CDR3 spans 14 amino acids. Looked up from germline, CDR1 is MDHEN and CDR2 is SYDVKM. Trimming cost V 2 bases and J 2 bases, with 10 bases left between them. CDR3 residues: CASSLVGAAYEQYF. The CDR3 DNA sequence: TGTGCCAGCAGTTTAGTAGGGGCAGCCTACGAGCAGTACTTC.

A note on this clonotype: The junction departs from germline at one end; a sequencing error may be responsible. V gene TRBV28 combines with J gene TRBJ2-7; D is undetermined. The CDR3 is 14 amino acids. CDR1 is MDHEN and CDR2 is SYDVKM in the germline V gene. CDR3 protein: CATTPTRPDYEQYF. The CDR3 DNA reads TGCGCCACCACCCCCACCCGACCAGACTACGAGCAGTACTTC.

This clonotype was counted a few times. The chain couples TRBV7-2 to TRBJ2-3; 7 nucleotides align to TRBD1. The V segment lost 2 bases and the J segment 6 bases; nucleotides outside the gene matches: 11. The CDR3 runs to 16 residues. Germline V CDR1 and CDR2: SGHTA, FQGNSA. The CDR3 sequence: CASSLYYRGAYDTQYF. Here the CDR3 DNA reads TGTGCCAGCAGCTTATACTACAGGGGCGCTTATGATACGCAGTATTTT.

The chain couples TRBV9 to TRBJ1-2; D is perhaps TRBD1 (6 bases). The V gene lost 0 bases and the J gene lost 0 bases, with 9 bases spanning the gap. CDR3 length equals 15 residues. Germline loops: CDR1 SGDLS, CDR2 YYNGEE. In nucleotides, the CDR3 is TGTGCCAGCAGCGTAGCCAGGGGTGCTAACTATGGCTACACCTTC. Translation: CASSVARGANYGYTF.

This chain connects TRBV10-3 to TRBJ2-7; D could derive from TRBD1 or TRBD2 (5 bases each). The CDR3 totals 13 residues. Germline-derived CDR1 and CDR2 are ENHRY and SYGVKD. Trimming pared 6 bases from V and 6 bases from J, leaving 15 bases between. CDR3 sequence (DNA): TGTGCCATCAGCCCCGGGACCCCCCCCGAGCAGTACTTC. Its translation is CAISPGTPPEQYF.

The genes are TRBV27 and TRBJ2-1, with 8 bases fitting TRBD2. There are 15 residues in the CDR3. Germline values: CDR1 MNHEY, CDR2 SMNVEV (reference sequence). V lost 5 bases to trimming and J lost 8 bases; unmatched junction nucleotides: 11. CDR3 loop: CASSPKGLVYHEQFF. The CDR3 bases are TGTGCCAGCAGTCCAAAGGGACTAGTGTATCATGAGCAGTTCTTC.

This clonotype was counted only a few times. This rearrangement joins TRBV27 to TRBJ2-3; D is undetermined. The CDR3 sequence is 13 residues long. The germline CDR1 and CDR2 sequences are MNHEY and SMNVEV (reference sequence). V dropped 0 bases and J dropped 5 bases, with 6 bases sitting between them. CDR3 sequence reads: CASSLSRKDTQYF. CDR3 DNA sequence: TGTGCCAGCAGTTTATCCCGCAAAGATACGCAGTATTTT.

The genes are TRBV14 and TRBJ2-7, with a weak D call TRBD2 (5 bases). The CDR3 contains 17 residues. V was clipped by 3 bases and J by 0 bases, with 18 bases between them. The germline CDR1 and CDR2 sequences are SGHDN and FVKESK. CDR3 region: CASSHPTLSAGSYEQYF. In nucleotides, the CDR3 is TGTGCCAGCAGCCATCCTACTTTATCCGCGGGCTCCTACGAGCAGTACTTC.

The chain recombines TRBV28 with TRBJ1-6; TRBD1 matches 7 bases. The length of the CDR3 is 14 residues. V was clipped by 8 bases and J by 5 bases; unmatched bases: 6. Germline V gives CDR1 MDHEN, CDR2 SYDVKM. CDR3: CASATGQHNSPLHF. In nucleotides, the CDR3 is TGTGCCAGCGCAACGGGACAGCATAATTCACCCCTCCACTTT.